This T cell receptor (beta chain) originates from a study of post-analysis software for immune sequencing data. About the research overall: Progressive-relapsing, secondary progressive and relapsing-remitting multiple sclerosis were among the disease courses included. Study-level points and caveats: Samples made in the same batch grouped tightly together by F measure. Multiple sclerosis patients showed significantly lower normalized Chao1 diversity than controls did. TRBV5-6, TRBV5-1 and TRBV20-1 were among four or five TRBV segments more frequent in patients than controls.

This CDR3 contains 18 residues. Trimming cost V 4 bases and J 2 bases; bases outside gene matches: 14. Prepared TCR beta cDNA libraries contained unique molecular identifiers. TCRdb re-derived calls from the PCR reads in MiXCR, one entry per CDR3 protein. The sample shows hundreds of thousands of distinct CDR3 sequences, 44% of them seen only once. This clonotype occurred a few times. The antigen is not known. This receptor was identified in a girl aged 10 to 17 with multiple sclerosis. The chain couples TRBV12-3 or TRBV12-4 to TRBJ2-7; 10 bases agree with TRBD1. Sequencing was done on a sample of blood. DNA for the CDR3: TGTGCCAGCAGTTCGATTGGGACAGGGGCGGAATTCCCCTACGAGCAGTACTTC. Amino acids: CASSSIGTGAEFPYEQYF.